In this sample, the clone carrying this T cell receptor (beta chain) turned up a few times. Its antigen is not known. The use of a sample-barcoded 5' primer and a J-beta primer mix characterized a second PCR of about 7 to 12 cycles. Unique molecular identifiers of 12 random nucleotides labeled each cDNA. MiXCR was run by TCRdb on the 5' RACE reads, yielding one entry per CDR3 protein. The sample gives 750,000 to 850,000 distinct CDR3 sequences, 20% to 30% of which show up once; approximately 4% is in the top ten. The data belong to a study of blood T cells in healthy people across ages. The CDR3 has 15 amino acids. The V gene's germline CDR1 is DFQATT and CDR2 SNEGSKA (reference sequence). The study's findings and limits: A strong correlation between TCR beta diversity and naive T cell percentage was seen. Because donor CMV status was unknown, expanded clonotype changes were possibly confounded. The study found more naive CD4+ cells and higher diversity in long-lived than aged donors.

These data were likewise used in another study, on T cells of mothers and their children.

Material for sequencing was blood. The chain carries TRBV20-1 and TRBJ2-5; unclear D gene. Gene TRBJ2-1 matches the end of the DNA better, so the J call may be wrong. The source of this sequence is a boy aged 10-17 years in good health. CDR3 coding DNA: TGCAGTGCTCCCCCTCAGCTAGGACCTAACAATGAGCAGTTCTTC. It specifies CSAPPQLGPNNEQFF.